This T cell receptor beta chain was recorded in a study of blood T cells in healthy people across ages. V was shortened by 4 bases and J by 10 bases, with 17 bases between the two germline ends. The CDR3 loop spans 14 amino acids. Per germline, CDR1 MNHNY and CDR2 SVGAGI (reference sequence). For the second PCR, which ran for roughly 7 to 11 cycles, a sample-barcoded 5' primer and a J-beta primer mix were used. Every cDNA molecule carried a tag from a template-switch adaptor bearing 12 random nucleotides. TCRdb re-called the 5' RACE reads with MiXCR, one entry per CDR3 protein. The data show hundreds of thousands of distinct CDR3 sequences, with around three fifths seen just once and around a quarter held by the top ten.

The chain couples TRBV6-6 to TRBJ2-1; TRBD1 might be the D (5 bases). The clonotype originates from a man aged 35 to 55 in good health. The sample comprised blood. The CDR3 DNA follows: TGTGCCAGCAGTTTCGACGGGCTCCAGGGAGAGCAGTTCTTC. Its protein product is CASSFDGLQGEQFF.